Listed below are T cell receptor beta chains from one sample, sequenced in a study of blood T cell repertoires in COVID-19. Sequencing was performed with immunoSEQ multiplex PCR; in TCRdb, only in-frame clones are kept and a portion is missing. The data hold 35,000 to 40,000 clones, with 70% to 90% observed a single time. The material sequenced was peripheral blood. All receptors derive from a man aged 65 to 79 with active COVID-19. CDR3s include the opening cysteine and the closing phenylalanine or tryptophan. Each record gives: D gene, J gene, clone size, V gene, CDR3 protein, CDR3 DNA. The D gene is left open where the match is weak. Not every row has a clone size; where given, it reads once, few, many or a size class.

TRBD1	TRBJ1-3	NA	TRBV9	CASSAMPGTGFYF	TGTGCCAGCAGCGCCATGCCGGGGACAGGGTTTTATTTT
TRBD1	TRBJ2-1	once	TRBV18	CASSRTGNEQFF	TGTGCCAGCTCCCGGACAGGCAATGAGCAGTTCTTC
NA	TRBJ1-5	NA	TRBV7-9	CASSSDWAPGDQPQHF	TGTGCCAGCAGCTCCGATTGGGCCCCGGGGGACCAGCCCCAGCATTTT
TRBD2	TRBJ2-3	NA	TRBV2	CASRAGVTDTQYF	TGTGCCAGCAGGGCGGGAGTGACAGATACGCAGTATTTT
NA	TRBJ1-3	NA	TRBV9	CASSVSGVSGNTIYF	TGTGCCAGCAGCGTCAGCGGGGTCTCTGGAAACACCATATATTTT
TRBD2	TRBJ2-1	NA	TRBV5-1	CASSLGIAGGGYEQFF	TGCGCCAGCAGCTTGGGTATAGCGGGAGGGGGGTATGAGCAGTTCTTC
TRBD1	TRBJ2-6	NA	TRBV9	CASSASEGQGFSGANVLTF	TGTGCCAGCAGCGCCTCGGAGGGACAGGGATTCTCTGGGGCCAACGTCCTGACTTTC
TRBD1	TRBJ2-7	NA	TRBV24-1	CATSARTGRFYEQYF	TGTGCCACCAGTGCGAGGACAGGGAGGTTCTACGAGCAGTACTTC
NA	TRBJ1-4	NA	TRBV19	CASSITVTNEKLFF	TGTGCCAGTAGTATCACGGTTACTAATGAAAAACTGTTTTTT
TRBD1	TRBJ1-3	NA	TRBV9	CASSPPQGARGNTIYF	TGTGCCAGCAGCCCCCCGCAGGGGGCGCGTGGAAACACCATATATTTT
TRBD2	TRBJ2-3	NA	TRBV7-3	CASSSSSGPDTQYF	TGTGCCAGCAGCTCGTCTAGCGGTCCAGATACGCAGTATTTT
TRBD2	TRBJ2-7	NA	TRBV20-1	CSPSGSYEQYF	TGCAGTCCTAGCGGGAGCTACGAGCAGTACTTC
NA	TRBJ1-3	NA	TRBV5-1	CASSLVGQGFSTIYF	TGCGCCAGCAGCTTGGTTGGTCAGGGCTTTAGCACCATATATTTT
NA	TRBJ2-1	NA	TRBV28	CASIGGYNEQFF	TGTGCCAGCATCGGCGGTTACAATGAGCAGTTCTTC
NA	TRBJ1-5	NA	TRBV4-1	CASSQDGGGWGNQPQHF	TGCGCCAGCAGCCAAGATGGGGGGGGCTGGGGCAATCAGCCCCAGCATTTT
NA	TRBJ2-7	NA	TRBV25-1	CASSTREEQYF	TGTGCCAGCAGTACCCGGGAGGAGCAGTACTTC
TRBD2	TRBJ2-7	NA	TRBV28	CASSHQREGPRYEQYF	TGTGCCAGCAGTCATCAGCGGGAGGGCCCTCGGTACGAGCAGTACTTC
TRBD1	TRBJ1-6	NA	TRBV9	CASSEGARSPLHF	TGTGCCAGCAGCGAGGGGGCCCGTTCACCCCTCCACTTT
NA	TRBJ1-2	NA	TRBV19	CASSIGPGTYGYTF	TGTGCCAGTAGTATAGGGCCAGGAACCTATGGCTACACCTTC
NA	TRBJ2-7	NA	TRBV5-1	CASSLAFSARVYEQYF	TGCGCCAGCAGCTTGGCCTTTTCTGCCAGGGTCTACGAGCAGTACTTC
TRBD2	TRBJ2-1	NA	TRBV24-1	CATSDFLAGVDEQFF	TGTGCCACCAGTGATTTCCTAGCGGGGGTTGATGAGCAGTTCTTC
NA	TRBJ2-1	NA	TRBV29-1	CSVEGDSLSYNEQFF	TGCAGCGTTGAAGGTGACTCCTTATCCTACAATGAGCAGTTCTTC
NA	TRBJ2-5	NA	TRBV2	CASTRTGQPQETQYF	TGTGCCAGCACTCGGACCGGACAACCGCAAGAGACCCAGTACTTC
NA	TRBJ2-7	NA	TRBV6-5	CASSYTIQVSTYEQYF	TGTGCCAGCAGTTACACGATTCAGGTCTCCACCTACGAGCAGTACTTC
TRBD1	TRBJ2-7	NA	TRBV28	CASTQWGQGLYEQYF	TGTGCCAGCACCCAGTGGGGACAGGGGCTCTACGAGCAGTACTTC
NA	TRBJ1-2	NA	TRBV5-6	CASSLYRAVDYGYTF	TGTGCCAGCAGCTTATACAGGGCTGTTGACTATGGCTACACCTTC
NA	TRBJ1-5	NA	TRBV19	CASSLWGGRNQPQHF	TGTGCCAGTAGTTTATGGGGCGGAAGGAATCAGCCCCAGCATTTT
NA	TRBJ1-5	few	TRBV16	CASSQSAGRNQPQHF	TGTGCCAGCAGCCAATCAGCTGGGCGCAATCAGCCCCAGCATTTT